This TCR beta chain was captured by sequencing in a study of shared clonotypes between healthy human individuals (dated by TCRdb to the early 2020s). General notes on the study: A few men and a couple of women, aged 18 to 49 years, made up the cohort. For each donor, CD4 naive and CD4 memory were each run on three plates, CD8 naive on two plates, and CD8 memory on one plate. Blood TCR repertoires of about 5 healthy adults were deeply sequenced to estimate repertoire size and the extent of clonotype sharing between individuals. To increase sequencing depth and limit assay-specific biases, different laboratories used diverse techniques to prepare libraries and sequence TCR repertoires. Per donor, leukapheresis produced somewhere between about 0.94 and 8.9 billion PBMCs. Study-level results and caveats: Higher generation probabilities were observed for clonotypes shared by all four sorted-subset donors than for non-shared clonotypes. Even with the large sequencing depth, rarefaction of the sorted-subset datasets indicated that sequencing was incomplete. The small number of donors limited the genetic and exposure-history diversity represented. Larger estimated clonotype richness was generally found for naive subsets than for memory subsets. Pairwise subsampling indicated that sequencing depth was expected to affect the degree of clonotype sharing among donors. Sampling was restricted to blood, and TCR repertoires in tissue are likely to differ from TCR repertoires in blood. Sharing across a few donors was observed for around 5% of naive CD4, 3% to 3.5% of naive CD8, about 2.3% of memory CD4, and roughly 0.4% of memory CD8 clonotypes.

The donors were healthy, HIV-negative adults with no recently reported acute infections or vaccinations. All donors were Caucasian adults living in Nashville, Tennessee, USA. CD4+ T cells were enriched by magnetic negative selection; naive cells were then positively selected on CD45RA, and the negative fraction formed the memory subset. Blood was collected by leukapheresis, and PBMCs were isolated by Ficoll-Histopaque density gradient centrifugation and then cryopreserved in liquid nitrogen vapor phase. Analytical flow cytometry was used to check the purity and quantity of each magnetically sorted T cell population. Each sorted fraction had its genomic DNA isolated and then quantified by UV absorbance on a Nanodrop 2000c. TCR CDR3 regions were amplified from genomic DNA by multiplex PCR using the deep immunoSEQ assay. For each cell subset, the extracted genomic DNA was distributed evenly across all wells of several immunoSEQ 96-well plates, and each plate served as one replicate. For sorted subsets, about 200 ng genomic DNA, equal to some 28,000 T cell genomes, was loaded into each replicate PCR. Purified libraries were measured with a Qubit 3.0 fluorometer, size-checked on a Bioanalyzer 2100, and measured again with the KAPA Library Quantification kit. Every immunoSEQ 96-well plate was sequenced on a dedicated single-read 150-cycle Illumina NextSeq 550 flow cell. On the authors' methods: The immunoSEQ output contained only junctional sequences without quality scores, so filtering could not match that applied to full-length reads. Sequences were annotated with PyIR, a Python wrapper for IgBLAST v1.9, using IMGT germline references to assign V/J genes and CDR3. Reads with weak V/J assignments (E-value above 1e-6), missing CDR3, stop codons, out-of-frame junctions, or ambiguous translated residues were removed. V3J clonotypes were defined as sequences sharing the same inferred V gene, J gene, and CDR3 amino acid sequence. Percentage overlap between repertoires was computed as shared unique clonotypes divided by the size of the smaller repertoire. Three approaches were used to assess repertoire richness: RTK rarefaction, the Chao1 estimator, and Recon v2.1 estimates of unobserved clonotypes. OLGA was used to compute generation probabilities for all TCRbeta clonotypes that the gDNA method yielded from a handful of donors. TCRdb took over this immuneACCESS table, retaining in-frame rearrangements with V and J assigned. Such tables are incomplete; in checked studies, under half of the missing clones stem from an unresolved V gene, and the remainder is unexplained. V and J calls and clone size are given by that table; D and trimming were obtained from the DNA. Across this sample there are approximately 2.4 million clones, with approximately 94% seen only once. The ten largest make up 0.1% to 0.15% of the sample.

Comment on this clone: This receptor's antigen is unknown. Base qualities are not provided; no much larger clone lies one nucleotide away.

V lost 3 bases and J lost 10 bases; the stretch between them is 10 bases long. The cysteine opens and the phenylalanine closes a CDR3 of 12 amino acids. CDR3 DNA is the only sequence kept; it has 36 bases, read in frame from the first base. Reading the germline V gene (reference sequence) gives CDR1 GTSNPN and CDR2 SVGIG. The receptor was derived from a man aged 18 to 35 in good health. The rearranged chain carries TRBV30 and TRBJ1-6; the D gene cannot be named for sure. Sequencing was performed on naive CD4+ T cells sorted from blood. The intended sense of this specimen's cell subset or site label: CD45RA+ positively selected. The sequenced DNA: TGTGCCTGGAGGGACGGTCAGTCACCCCTCCACTTT. Translated, it reads CAWRDGQSPLHF.